The clone carrying this T cell receptor (beta chain) was observed at least ten times. Antigen unknown. Trimming at V came to 6 bases and at J to 5 bases, leaving 6 bases not matched to a gene. Germline V gene sequence: CDR1 MDHEN, CDR2 SYDVKM. The CDR3 has 13 amino acids. The data are from a study of human T cells and chemical hapten exposure. In the study overall: While the approximately 24-week study was under way, patients received diphenylcyclopropenone on the scalp every week. TCR yield per sample varied, mainly due to pooled library volumes. Whole-study findings and limits: Those TCRs sitting above 1 in 1000 frequency stayed the same with DPC sensitization. Controls formed significantly fewer large CDR3 similarity clusters than expanded TCRs did.

Time point denoted: patch test 2, 6 weeks after DPC sensitization. Specified treatment: therapeutic diphenylcyclopropenone sensitization with weekly scalp DPC. TCRdb used MiXCR to reprocess the RACE reads, holding one entry per CDR3 protein. This repertoire shows roughly 94,000 distinct CDR3 sequences, 7.5% to 10% found once; its top ten account for just over 2%. The sequence derives from a woman in her 40s with alopecia areata. Some clones in this sample may be carry-over from other donors' samples. The V gene is TRBV28, the J gene TRBJ2-7, with TRBD1 identical over 8 bases. Sample: whole blood, taken in connection with sensitization to the hapten diphenylcyclopropenone (DPC). DNA of the CDR3: TGTGCCAGCAGACCAGGGGGCAGGGACGAGCAGTACTTC. This gives the protein CASRPGGRDEQYF.